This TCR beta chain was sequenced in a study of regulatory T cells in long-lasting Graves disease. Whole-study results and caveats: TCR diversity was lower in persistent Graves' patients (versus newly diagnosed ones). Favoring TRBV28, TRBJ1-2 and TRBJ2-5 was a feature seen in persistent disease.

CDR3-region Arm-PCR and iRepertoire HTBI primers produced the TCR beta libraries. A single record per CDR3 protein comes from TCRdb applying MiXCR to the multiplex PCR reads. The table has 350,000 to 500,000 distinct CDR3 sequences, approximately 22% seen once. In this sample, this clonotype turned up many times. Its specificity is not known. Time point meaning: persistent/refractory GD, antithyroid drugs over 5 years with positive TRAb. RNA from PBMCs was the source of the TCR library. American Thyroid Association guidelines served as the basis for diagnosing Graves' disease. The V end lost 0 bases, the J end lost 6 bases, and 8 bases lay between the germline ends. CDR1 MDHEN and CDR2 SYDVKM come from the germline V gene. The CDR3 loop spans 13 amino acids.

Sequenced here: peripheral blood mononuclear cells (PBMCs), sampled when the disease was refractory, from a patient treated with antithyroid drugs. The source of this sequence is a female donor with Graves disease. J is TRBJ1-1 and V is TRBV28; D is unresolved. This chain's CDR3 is CASSLWPGAEAFF. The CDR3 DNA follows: TGTGCCAGCAGTTTATGGCCTGGTGCTGAAGCTTTCTTT.